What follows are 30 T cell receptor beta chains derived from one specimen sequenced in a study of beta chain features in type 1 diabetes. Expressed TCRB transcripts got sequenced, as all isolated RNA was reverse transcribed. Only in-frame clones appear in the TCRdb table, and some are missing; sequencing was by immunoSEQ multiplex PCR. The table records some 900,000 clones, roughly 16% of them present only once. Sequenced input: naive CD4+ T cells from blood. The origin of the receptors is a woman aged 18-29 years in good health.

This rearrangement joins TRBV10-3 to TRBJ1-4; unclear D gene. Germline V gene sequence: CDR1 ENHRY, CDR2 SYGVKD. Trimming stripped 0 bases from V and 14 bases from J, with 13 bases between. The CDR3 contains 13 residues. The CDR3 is CAISESYNLGLFF. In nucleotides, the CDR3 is TGTGCCATCAGTGAGTCGTACAATCTTGGCCTGTTTTTT.

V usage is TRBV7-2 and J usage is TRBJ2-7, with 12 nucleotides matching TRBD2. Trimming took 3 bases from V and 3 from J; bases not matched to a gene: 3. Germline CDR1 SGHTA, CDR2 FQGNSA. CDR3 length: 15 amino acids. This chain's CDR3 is CASSFGLAGIYEQYF. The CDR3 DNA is TGTGCCAGCAGCTTCGGACTAGCGGGAATCTACGAGCAGTACTTC.

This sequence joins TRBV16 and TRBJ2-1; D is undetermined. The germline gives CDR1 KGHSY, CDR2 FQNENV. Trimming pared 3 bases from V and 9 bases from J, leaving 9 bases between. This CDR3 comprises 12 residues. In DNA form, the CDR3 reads TGTGCCAGCAGCCATATATCGGGTGAGCAGTTCTTC. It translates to CASSHISGEQFF.

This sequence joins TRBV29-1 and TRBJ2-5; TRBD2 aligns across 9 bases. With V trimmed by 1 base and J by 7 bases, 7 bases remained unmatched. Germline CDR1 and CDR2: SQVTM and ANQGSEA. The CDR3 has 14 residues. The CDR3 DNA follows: TGCAGCGTTGAAGCCCGACTAGCGGTCCCGACCCAGTACTTC. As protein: CSVEARLAVPTQYF.

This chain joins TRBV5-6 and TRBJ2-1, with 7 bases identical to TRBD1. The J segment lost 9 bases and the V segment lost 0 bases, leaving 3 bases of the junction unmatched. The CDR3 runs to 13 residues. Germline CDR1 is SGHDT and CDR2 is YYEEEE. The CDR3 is CASSLGQGVEQFF. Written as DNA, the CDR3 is TGTGCCAGCAGCTTGGGGCAGGGGGTTGAGCAGTTCTTC.

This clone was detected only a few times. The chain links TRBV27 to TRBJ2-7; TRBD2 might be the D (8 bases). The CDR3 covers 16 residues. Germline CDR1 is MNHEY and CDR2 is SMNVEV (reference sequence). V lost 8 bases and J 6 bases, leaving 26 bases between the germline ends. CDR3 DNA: TGTGCCAGCGTCGACATCCCGGGACAGCGGGAGCGCGAGCAGTACTTC. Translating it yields CASVDIPGQREREQYF.

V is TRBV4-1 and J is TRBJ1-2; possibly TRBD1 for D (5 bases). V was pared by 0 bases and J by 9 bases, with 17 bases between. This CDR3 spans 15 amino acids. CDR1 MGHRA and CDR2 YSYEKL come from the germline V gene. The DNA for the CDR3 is TGCGCCAGCAGCCAAGATGTCTTGGGACGCGCGAGCTACACCTTC. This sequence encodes CASSQDVLGRASYTF.

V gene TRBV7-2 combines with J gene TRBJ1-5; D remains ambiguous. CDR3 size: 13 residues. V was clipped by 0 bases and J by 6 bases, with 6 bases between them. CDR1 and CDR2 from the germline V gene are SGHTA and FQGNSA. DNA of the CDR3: TGTGCCAGCAGCTTAGCGGAGGGTCAGCCCCAGCATTTT. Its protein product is CASSLAEGQPQHF.

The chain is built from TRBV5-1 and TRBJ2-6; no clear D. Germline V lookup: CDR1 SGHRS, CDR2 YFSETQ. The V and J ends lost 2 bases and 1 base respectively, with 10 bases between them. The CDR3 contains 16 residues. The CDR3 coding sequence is TGCGCCAGCAGCTTACCCCAGGATTCTGGGGCCAACGTCCTGACTTTC. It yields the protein CASSLPQDSGANVLTF.

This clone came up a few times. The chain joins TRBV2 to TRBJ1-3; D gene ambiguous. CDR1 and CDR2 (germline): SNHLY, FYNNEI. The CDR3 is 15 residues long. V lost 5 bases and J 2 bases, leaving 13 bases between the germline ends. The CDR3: CASSRPQTTGNTIYF. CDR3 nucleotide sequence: TGTGCCAGCAGTAGACCACAGACAACTGGAAACACCATATATTTT.

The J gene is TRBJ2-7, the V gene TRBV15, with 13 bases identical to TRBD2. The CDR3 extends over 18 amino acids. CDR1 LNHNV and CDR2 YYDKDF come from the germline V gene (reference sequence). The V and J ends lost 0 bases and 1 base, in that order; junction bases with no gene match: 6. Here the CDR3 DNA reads TGTGCCACCAGCAGAGAGCCGGGACTAGCGGGAATATCCTACGAGCAGTACTTC. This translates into CATSREPGLAGISYEQYF.

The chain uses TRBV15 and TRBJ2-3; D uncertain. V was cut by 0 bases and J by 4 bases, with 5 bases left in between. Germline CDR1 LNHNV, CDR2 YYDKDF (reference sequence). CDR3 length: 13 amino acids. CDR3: CATSREFADTQYF. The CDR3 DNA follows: TGTGCCACCAGCAGAGAATTCGCAGATACGCAGTATTTT.

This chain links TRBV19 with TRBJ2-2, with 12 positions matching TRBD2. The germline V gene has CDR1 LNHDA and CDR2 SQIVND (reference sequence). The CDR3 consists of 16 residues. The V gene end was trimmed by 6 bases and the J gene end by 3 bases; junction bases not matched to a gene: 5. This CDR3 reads CASRRLAGGHTGELFF. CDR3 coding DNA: TGTGCCAGTAGGAGGCTAGCGGGAGGGCACACCGGGGAGCTGTTTTTT.

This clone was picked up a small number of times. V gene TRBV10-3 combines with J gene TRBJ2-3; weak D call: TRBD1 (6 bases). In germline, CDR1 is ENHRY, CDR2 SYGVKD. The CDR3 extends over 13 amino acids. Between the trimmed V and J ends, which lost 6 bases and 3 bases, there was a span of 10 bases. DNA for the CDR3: TGTGCCATCAGGGACAGTGTGACAGATACGCAGTATTTT. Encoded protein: CAIRDSVTDTQYF.

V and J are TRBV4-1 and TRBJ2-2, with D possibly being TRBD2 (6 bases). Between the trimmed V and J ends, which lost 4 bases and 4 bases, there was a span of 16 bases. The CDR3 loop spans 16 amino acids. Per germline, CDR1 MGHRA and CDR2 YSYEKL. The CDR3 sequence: CASSPLAQGGTGELFF. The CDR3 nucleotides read TGCGCCAGCAGCCCCCTGGCCCAGGGAGGCACCGGGGAGCTGTTTTTT.

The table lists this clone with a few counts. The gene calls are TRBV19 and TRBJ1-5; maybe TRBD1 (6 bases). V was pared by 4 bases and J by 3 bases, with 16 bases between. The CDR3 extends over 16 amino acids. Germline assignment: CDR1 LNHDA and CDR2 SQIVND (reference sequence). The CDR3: CASSTWGTGPNQPQHF. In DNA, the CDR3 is TGTGCCAGTAGTACGTGGGGCACAGGGCCCAATCAGCCCCAGCATTTT. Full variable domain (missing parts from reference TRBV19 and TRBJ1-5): DGGITQSPKYLFRKEGQNVTLSCEQNLNHDAMYWYRQDPGQGLRLIYYSQIVNDFQKGDIAEGYSVSREKKESFPLTVTSAQKNPTAFYLCASSTWGTGPNQPQHFGDGTRLSIL.

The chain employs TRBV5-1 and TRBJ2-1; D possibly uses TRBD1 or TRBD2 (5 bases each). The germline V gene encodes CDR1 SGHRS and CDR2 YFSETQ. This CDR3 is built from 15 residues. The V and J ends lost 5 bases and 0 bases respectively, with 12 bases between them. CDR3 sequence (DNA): TGCGCCAGCAGATGGGACCCGGACTCCTACAATGAGCAGTTCTTC. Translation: CASRWDPDSYNEQFF.

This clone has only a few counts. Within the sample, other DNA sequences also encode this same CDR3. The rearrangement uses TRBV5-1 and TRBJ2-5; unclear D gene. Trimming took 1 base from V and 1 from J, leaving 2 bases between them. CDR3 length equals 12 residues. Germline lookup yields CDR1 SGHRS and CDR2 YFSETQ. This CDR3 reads CASSLSQETQYF. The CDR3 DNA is TGCGCCAGCAGCTTGAGCCAAGAGACCCAGTACTTC.

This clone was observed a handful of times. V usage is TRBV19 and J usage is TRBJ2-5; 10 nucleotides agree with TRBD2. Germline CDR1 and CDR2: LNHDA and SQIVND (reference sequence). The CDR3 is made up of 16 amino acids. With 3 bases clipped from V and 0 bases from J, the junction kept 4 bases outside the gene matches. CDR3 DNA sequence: TGTGCCAGTAGTATCTGGACTAGCGGAGACCAAGAGACCCAGTACTTC. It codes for CASSIWTSGDQETQYF.

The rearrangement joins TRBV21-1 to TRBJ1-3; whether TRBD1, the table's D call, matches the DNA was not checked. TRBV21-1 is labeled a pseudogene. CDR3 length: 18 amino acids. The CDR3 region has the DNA TGTGCCAGCAGCAAAGACGGCCTACAGGGAGCCCTTGGAAACACCATATATTTT. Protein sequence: CASSKDGLQGALGNTIYF.

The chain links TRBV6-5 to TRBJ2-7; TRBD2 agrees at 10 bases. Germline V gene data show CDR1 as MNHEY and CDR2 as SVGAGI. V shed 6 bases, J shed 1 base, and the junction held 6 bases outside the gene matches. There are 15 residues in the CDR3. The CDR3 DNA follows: TGTGCCAGCAGACTTGCTAGCGGGAGATCCTACGAGCAGTACTTC. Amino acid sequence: CASRLASGRSYEQYF.

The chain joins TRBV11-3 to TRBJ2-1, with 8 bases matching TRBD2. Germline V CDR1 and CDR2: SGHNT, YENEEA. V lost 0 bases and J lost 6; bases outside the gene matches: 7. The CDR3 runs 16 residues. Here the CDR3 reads CASSLEAGGIGNEQFF. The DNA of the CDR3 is TGTGCCAGCAGCTTAGAGGCGGGAGGAATAGGCAATGAGCAGTTCTTC. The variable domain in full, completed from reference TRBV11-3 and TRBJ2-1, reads EAGVVQSPRYKIIEKKQPVAFWCNPISGHNTLYWYLQNLGQGPELLIRYENEEAVDDSQLPKDRFSAERLKGVDSTLKIQPAELGDSAVYLCASSLEAGGIGNEQFFGPGTRLTVL.

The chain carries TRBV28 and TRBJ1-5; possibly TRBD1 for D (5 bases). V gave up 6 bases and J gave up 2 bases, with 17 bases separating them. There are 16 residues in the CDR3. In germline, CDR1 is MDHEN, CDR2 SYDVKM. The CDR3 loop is CASSLQFRGRNQPQHF. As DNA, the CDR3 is TGTGCCAGCAGCCTCCAATTTCGGGGACGCAATCAGCCCCAGCATTTT.

CDR3 sequence: CASSSGSSGKYEQYF. Written as DNA, the CDR3 is TGTGCCAGCAGCTCTGGCTCTAGCGGGAAATACGAGCAGTACTTC. The chain couples TRBV7-2 to TRBJ2-7; TRBD2 matches at 9 bases. The CDR3 totals 15 residues. Germline values: CDR1 SGHTA, CDR2 FQGNSA. Trimming took 4 bases from V and 4 from J; bases not matched to a gene: 8.

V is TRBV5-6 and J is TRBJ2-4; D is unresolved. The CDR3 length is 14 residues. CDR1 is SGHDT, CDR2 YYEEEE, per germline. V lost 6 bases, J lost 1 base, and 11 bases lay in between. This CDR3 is CASTPPGAKNIQYF. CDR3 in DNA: TGTGCCAGCACCCCTCCGGGTGCCAAAAACATTCAGTACTTC.

The CDR3 DNA is TGCGCCAGCAGCTCTATTAGCACCCGTCCGAACAATGAGCAGTTCTTC. It specifies CASSSISTRPNNEQFF. This chain connects TRBV5-1 to TRBJ2-1; D not certain. The CDR3 contains 16 residues. Germline V gene lookup returns CDR1 SGHRS and CDR2 YFSETQ. V dropped 3 bases and J dropped 5 bases, with 18 bases sitting between them.

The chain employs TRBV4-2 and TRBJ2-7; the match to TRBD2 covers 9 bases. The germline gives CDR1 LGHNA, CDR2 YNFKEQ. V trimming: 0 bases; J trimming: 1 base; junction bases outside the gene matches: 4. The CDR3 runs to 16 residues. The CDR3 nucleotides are TGTGCCAGCAGCCAAGATCCCCTAGCGGGGTCCTACGAGCAGTACTTC. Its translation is CASSQDPLAGSYEQYF.

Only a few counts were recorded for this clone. CDR3: CASSLWVAGVSNNEQFF. The CDR3 DNA is TGTGCCAGCAGTTTATGGGTAGCGGGAGTGTCTAACAATGAGCAGTTCTTC. The J gene is TRBJ2-1, the V gene TRBV28; TRBD2 matches at 9 bases. V lost 0 bases, J lost 5 bases, and 8 bases stayed unmatched. Germline CDR1 is MDHEN and CDR2 is SYDVKM. CDR3 length equals 17 residues.

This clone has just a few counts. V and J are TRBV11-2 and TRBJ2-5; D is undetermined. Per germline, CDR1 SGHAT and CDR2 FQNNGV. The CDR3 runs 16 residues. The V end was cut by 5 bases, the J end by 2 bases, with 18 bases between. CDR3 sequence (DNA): TGTGCCAGCAGCCCGACCATTAGAAGGGCACAAGAGACCCAGTACTTC. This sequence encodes CASSPTIRRAQETQYF.

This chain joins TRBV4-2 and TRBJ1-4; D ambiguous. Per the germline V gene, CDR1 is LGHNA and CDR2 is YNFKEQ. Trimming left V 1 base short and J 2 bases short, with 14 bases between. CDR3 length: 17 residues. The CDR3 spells CASSQGALADTNEKLFF. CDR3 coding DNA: TGTGCCAGCAGCCAAGGGGCCTTGGCGGACACTAATGAAAAACTGTTTTTT.